The clone carrying this T cell receptor (beta chain) occurred once. These data originate in a study of blood T cell repertoires in COVID-19. Sequenced by immunoSEQ multiplex PCR; TCRdb stores in-frame clones only, minus some. The table includes 250,000 to 300,000 clones, roughly nine tenths detected once. This CDR3 contains 14 residues. The germline V and J ends were trimmed by 7 bases and 4 bases, with 16 bases remaining between them. Germline CDR1 is MNHEY and CDR2 is SVGAGI. The chain combines TRBV6-5 with TRBJ1-2, with D possibly matching TRBD1 (5 bases). The specimen was peripheral blood. The sequence derives from a woman aged 25 to 45 with COVID-19, enrolled during active disease. As DNA, the CDR3 is TGTGCCAGCACCGCTCAGGGCGAGATCTATGGCTACACCTTC. Translating gives CASTAQGEIYGYTF.